The present T cell receptor beta chain was sequenced within a study of regulatory T cells in long-lasting Graves disease. The CDR3 extends over 14 amino acids. Germline CDR1 reads SNHLY; CDR2 reads FYNNEI. V lost 5 bases to trimming and J lost 4 bases, with 12 bases between them. iRepertoire HTBI primers and Arm-PCR of CDR3 regions built TCR beta libraries. TCRdb re-analysed the multiplex PCR reads in MiXCR, keeping a single row per CDR3 protein. The sample carries approximately 540,000 distinct CDR3 sequences, around 12% recorded once. Documented time point: newly diagnosed GD, antithyroid drugs for less than 3 months. RNA extracted from PBMCs served as the sequencing template. The same sample was also used in a study of T cells in Graves' hyperthyroidism and ophthalmopathy. That report notes: Most expanded thyroid clonotypes above 0.001 recurred in blood.

The sequence was obtained from a woman in her thirties with Graves disease. Sequencing was performed on peripheral blood mononuclear cells (PBMCs), taken at new diagnosis, from a patient treated with antithyroid drugs. The genes are TRBV2 and TRBJ1-5; the D is unclear. The CDR3 DNA reads TGTGCCAGCAGTTTTGGCAGGTGGAATCAGCCCCAGCATTTT. Protein: CASSFGRWNQPQHF. The variable domain in full, completed from reference TRBV2 and TRBJ1-5, reads EPEVTQTPSHQVTQMGQEVILRCVPISNHLYFYWYRQILGQKVEFLVSFYNNEISEKSEIFDDQFSVERPDGSNFTLKIRSTKLEDSAMYFCASSFGRWNQPQHFGDGTRLSIL.